This is a list of T cell receptor beta chains from one sample in a study of blood T cells in healthy people across ages. TCRdb re-called the 5' RACE reads through MiXCR, storing one row per CDR3 protein. This table holds around 1,000,000 distinct CDR3 sequences, roughly 24% found once. These same records also appear under a second study, on T cells of mothers and their children.

The material sequenced was blood. The source of these receptors is a girl aged 2 to 9 in good health. Both conserved end residues are part of each CDR3. Fields, in order: CDR3 length, D gene, V gene, clone size, J gene, CDR3 protein, CDR3 DNA. A D gene is named only where the DNA matches it firmly. A row's size may be missing; if present it is once, few, many or a size class.

>15|TRBD1|TRBV12-3/TRBV12-4|few|TRBJ1-2
CASSSPGQFIYGYTF
TGTGCCAGCAGTAGTCCGGGACAGTTTATCTATGGCTACACCTTC
>15|NA|TRBV9|few|TRBJ1-4
CASSWGDTSGEKLFF
TGTGCCAGCAGTTGGGGGGACACCTCGGGGGAAAAACTGTTTTTT
>12|TRBD1|TRBV29-1|many|TRBJ2-7
CSVGTGGYEQYF
TGCAGCGTTGGGACAGGGGGCTACGAGCAGTACTTC
>13|TRBD2|TRBV6-5|NA|TRBJ2-1
CASGSGGYNEQFF
TGTGCCAGCGGAAGCGGGGGGTACAATGAGCAGTTCTTC
>14|NA|TRBV14|NA|TRBJ2-1
CASSQENRYNEQFF
TGTGCCAGCAGCCAAGAGAATAGATACAATGAGCAGTTCTTC
>15|NA|TRBV12-3/TRBV12-4|NA|TRBJ1-4
CASSAMAAESASLFF
TGTGCCAGCAGCGCAATGGCGGCAGAATCAGCTTCGCTGTTTTTT
>15|NA|TRBV5-1|NA|TRBJ2-7
CASSPFGSGAYEQYF
TGCGCCAGCAGCCCCTTCGGGTCCGGGGCGTACGAGCAGTACTTC
>16|NA|TRBV4-2|NA|TRBJ2-7
CASSQNEGESAYEQYF
TGTGCCAGCAGCCAGAACGAGGGGGAGTCGGCGTACGAGCAGTACTTC
>13|NA|TRBV29-1|few|TRBJ2-3
CSVEQGGTDTQYF
TGCAGCGTTGAGCAGGGGGGGACAGATACGCAGTATTTT
>17|TRBD2|TRBV11-1|NA|TRBJ2-5
CASSLLGLAGYQETQYF
TGTGCCAGCAGCTTACTGGGACTAGCGGGGTACCAAGAGACCCAGTACTTC
>16|TRBD1|TRBV7-8|few|TRBJ2-7
CASSLGGAGQVNEQYF
TGTGCCAGCAGCTTAGGGGGGGCGGGACAGGTCAACGAGCAGTACTTC
>15|NA|TRBV15|NA|TRBJ1-4
CATSRDPGQNEKLFF
TGTGCCACCAGCAGAGATCCGGGCCAAAATGAAAAACTGTTTTTT
>16|TRBD2|TRBV5-1|NA|TRBJ2-3
CASSLPSGASTDTQYF
TGCGCCAGCAGCTTGCCTAGCGGGGCTAGCACAGATACGCAGTACTTT
>13|NA|TRBV20-1|few|TRBJ2-7
CSVGTPSSYEQYF
TGCAGTGTGGGGACTCCCAGCTCCTACGAGCAGTACTTC
>13|NA|TRBV4-2|NA|TRBJ2-7
CASSQVLVYEQYF
TGTGCCAGCAGCCAAGTTTTGGTCTACGAGCAGTACTTC
>15|NA|TRBV12-3/TRBV12-4|NA|TRBJ2-5
CASSLLVAVGETQYF
TGTGCCAGCAGTTTGTTGGTCGCCGTGGGAGAGACCCAGTACTTC
>15|TRBD2|TRBV24-1|NA|TRBJ2-1
CATSDPGGSYNEQFF
TGTGCCACCAGTGATCCGGGAGGCAGCTACAATGAGCAGTTCTTC
>13|TRBD1|TRBV7-9|few|TRBJ1-1
CASSHGTAFEAFF
TGTGCCAGCAGCCATGGGACAGCCTTTGAAGCTTTCTTT
>13|NA|TRBV28|NA|TRBJ1-2
CASSVGEFYGYTF
TGTGCCAGCAGTGTGGGGGAATTCTATGGCTACACCTTC
>14|NA|TRBV7-8|few|TRBJ1-1
CASSLVDGFTEAFF
TGTGCCAGCAGCTTAGTAGACGGCTTCACTGAAGCTTTCTTT
>14|TRBD1|TRBV6-2/TRBV6-3|NA|TRBJ2-2
CATEPGTGTGELFF
TGTGCCACCGAGCCTGGGACAGGAACCGGGGAGCTGTTTTTT
>17|TRBD2|TRBV3-1|NA|TRBJ2-1
CASSQDRASGNHNEQFF
TGTGCCAGCAGCCAAGATCGAGCTAGCGGGAACCACAATGAGCAGTTCTTC
>17|NA|TRBV3-1|NA|TRBJ2-1
CASSQGLTGGIRHEQFF
TGTGCCAGCAGCCAAGGTCTGACTGGGGGAATCAGACATGAGCAGTTCTTC
>14|NA|TRBV7-2|few|TRBJ2-4
CASSPGLPSNIQYF
TGTGCCAGCAGCCCGGGACTCCCTTCAAACATTCAGTACTTC
>14|NA|TRBV7-3|NA|TRBJ2-6
CASSAGTGANVLTF
TGTGCCAGCAGCGCGGGTACTGGGGCCAACGTCCTGACTTTC
>14|TRBD2|TRBV6-5|NA|TRBJ2-7
CASRKGGRTLEQYF
TGTGCTAGCAGGAAGGGCGGGAGAACCCTCGAGCAGTACTTC
>14|TRBD1|TRBV12-3/TRBV12-4|few|TRBJ2-7
CASSRTGQSYEQYF
TGTGCCAGCAGCCGAACGGGACAGAGTTACGAGCAGTACTTC
>19|NA|TRBV5-1|NA|TRBJ2-3
CASSLERDGAGSYTDTQYF
TGCGCCAGCAGCTTGGAACGGGACGGGGCCGGTTCTTATACAGATACGCAGTATTTT
>15|TRBD1|TRBV12-5|few|TRBJ2-4
CASGHYGTGGNIQYF
TGTGCTAGTGGCCATTACGGGACAGGGGGAAACATTCAGTACTTC
>12|NA|TRBV4-1|few|TRBJ2-1
CTSSQGLGGKFF
TGCACCAGCAGCCAAGGGTTAGGCGGGAAGTTCTTC
>12|TRBD1|TRBV10-3|NA|TRBJ1-1
CAISAGGTEAFF
TGTGCCATCAGTGCAGGGGGCACTGAAGCTTTCTTT
>13|NA|TRBV3-1|few|TRBJ2-1
CASSHRELNEQFF
TGTGCCAGCAGCCACAGGGAGTTAAATGAGCAGTTCTTC
>14|TRBD2|TRBV29-1|NA|TRBJ2-5
CSVPTSGSEETQYF
TGCAGCGTACCGACTAGCGGGAGCGAGGAGACCCAGTACTTC
>15|TRBD2|TRBV28|NA|TRBJ2-7
CASSFKREISYEQYF
TGTGCCAGCAGTTTTAAGCGGGAGATCTCCTACGAGCAGTACTTC
>16|NA|TRBV28|few|TRBJ2-5
CASNSVRTSYQETQYF
TGTGCCAGCAACTCGGTGCGCACATCGTACCAAGAGACCCAGTACTTC
>13|NA|TRBV12-3/TRBV12-4|NA|TRBJ2-1
CASSYRDYNEQFF
TGTGCCAGCAGTTACCGGGACTACAATGAGCAGTTCTTC
>12|NA|TRBV6-5|NA|TRBJ2-7
CASSSVSREQYF
TGTGCCAGCAGTTCCGTGTCCAGGGAGCAGTACTTC
>14|NA|TRBV29-1|NA|TRBJ1-3
CSVGQSFSGNTIYF
TGCAGCGTTGGGCAGTCCTTCTCTGGAAACACCATATATTTT
>13|TRBD1|TRBV6-5|few|TRBJ1-2
CASRETGDRGYTF
TGTGCCAGCAGGGAGACAGGGGATCGTGGCTACACCTTC
>17|NA|TRBV4-1|NA|TRBJ2-3
CASSQVKGSGNTDTQYF
TGCGCCAGCAGCCAAGTGAAAGGCAGCGGTAACACAGATACGCAGTATTTT
>17|TRBD2|TRBV20-1|NA|TRBJ2-5
CSATSKGLVFISETQYF
TGCAGTGCTACATCAAAAGGACTAGTCTTTATTTCGGAGACCCAGTACTTC
>14|NA|TRBV6-4|NA|TRBJ2-1
CASSTEGAGNEQFF
TGTGCCAGCAGTACCGAAGGGGCCGGGAATGAGCAGTTCTTC
>16|NA|TRBV18|NA|TRBJ2-1
CASSPAGGEYYNEQFF
TGTGCCAGCTCACCTGCGGGCGGGGAGTACTACAATGAGCAGTTCTTC
>13|NA|TRBV7-9|NA|TRBJ2-7
CASSLAGTLEQYF
TGTGCCAGCAGCTTAGCGGGGACACTGGAGCAGTACTTC
>14|NA|TRBV19|few|TRBJ2-3
CASSILKKQDTQYF
TGTGCCAGTAGTATCCTTAAGAAACAAGATACGCAGTATTTT
>13|TRBD1|TRBV29-1|NA|TRBJ1-1
CSVNRGPNTEAFF
TGCAGCGTTAACAGGGGGCCGAACACTGAAGCTTTCTTT
>14|NA|TRBV7-2|NA|TRBJ2-7
CASSLNAVSREQYF
TGTGCCAGCAGCTTAAACGCTGTGAGTAGAGAGCAGTACTTC
>16|TRBD1|TRBV6-2/TRBV6-3|NA|TRBJ1-5
CASSQGTGVSNQPQHF
TGTGCCAGCAGTCAGGGGACAGGGGTTAGCAATCAGCCCCAGCATTTT
>15|NA|TRBV6-2/TRBV6-3|NA|TRBJ1-1
CASSVPTDMNTEAFF
TGTGCCAGCAGTGTTCCGACGGACATGAACACTGAAGCTTTCTTT
>15|NA|TRBV7-9|NA|TRBJ2-1
CASSPRVVEVHEQFF
TGTGCCAGCAGCCCACGGGTAGTTGAGGTCCATGAGCAGTTCTTC
>12|NA|TRBV10-3|few|TRBJ2-1
CATGESLNEQFF
TGTGCCACTGGAGAAAGTCTCAATGAGCAGTTCTTC
>15|TRBD2|TRBV9|few|TRBJ2-3
CASSDGATSADTQYF
TGTGCCAGCAGCGACGGTGCAACTAGCGCCGATACGCAGTATTTT
>15|TRBD2|TRBV29-1|few|TRBJ2-1
CSVEESSGTYNEQFF
TGCAGCGTTGAAGAGTCTAGCGGAACCTACAATGAGCAGTTCTTC
>16|NA|TRBV5-1|NA|TRBJ1-1
CASSLAPRIGNTEAFF
TGCGCCAGCAGCTTGGCCCCACGGATCGGGAACACTGAAGCTTTCTTT